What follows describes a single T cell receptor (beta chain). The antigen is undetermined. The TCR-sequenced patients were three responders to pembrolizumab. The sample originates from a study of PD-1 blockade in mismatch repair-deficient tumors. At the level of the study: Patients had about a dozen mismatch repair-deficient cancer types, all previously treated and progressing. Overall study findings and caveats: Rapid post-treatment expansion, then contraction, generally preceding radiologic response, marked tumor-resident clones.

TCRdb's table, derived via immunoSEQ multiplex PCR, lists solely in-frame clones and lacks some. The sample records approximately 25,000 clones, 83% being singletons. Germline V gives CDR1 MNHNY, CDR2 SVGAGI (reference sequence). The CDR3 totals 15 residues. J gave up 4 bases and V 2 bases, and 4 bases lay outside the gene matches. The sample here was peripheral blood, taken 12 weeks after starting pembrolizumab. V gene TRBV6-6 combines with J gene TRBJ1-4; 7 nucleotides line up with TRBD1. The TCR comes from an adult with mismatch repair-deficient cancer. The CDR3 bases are TGTGCCAGCAGTTACGGGACAGTATATAATGAAAAACTGTTTTTT. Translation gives CASSYGTVYNEKLFF.